Listed below are T cell receptor beta chains from one sample, sequenced in a study of regulatory T cells in long-lasting Graves disease. TCRdb reprocessed the multiplex PCR reads with MiXCR, giving one entry per CDR3 protein. The profile shows about 530,000 distinct CDR3 sequences, 16% of them singletons. This sample also belongs to another study, concerning T cells in Graves' hyperthyroidism and ophthalmopathy.

This specimen was peripheral blood mononuclear cells (PBMCs), taken at new diagnosis, from a patient treated with antithyroid drugs. The receptor source for this set is a woman aged 40 to 65 with Graves disease. CDR3s include the opening cysteine and the closing phenylalanine or tryptophan. The D gene is left open where the match is weak. The listing skips clone size in some rows; elsewhere it reads once, few, many or a size class.

TRBD1	.	TRBV5-1	TRBJ1-6	CASSLVAGTGSVSPLHF	TGCGCCAGCAGCTTGGTCGCCGGGACAGGGTCAGTTTCACCCCTCCACTTT
TRBD1	.	TRBV6-1	TRBJ1-5	CASSEARDSHHF	TGTGCCAGCAGTGAAGCTAGGGACAGTCATCATTTT
.	.	TRBV12-3/TRBV12-4	TRBJ2-3	CASSPDRSDTDTQYF	TGTGCCAGCAGTCCAGACCGTTCGGACACAGATACGCAGTATTTT
.	.	TRBV4-2	TRBJ1-6	CASSPYQGGDNSPLHF	TGTGCCAGCAGCCCTTATCAAGGGGGGGATAATTCACCCCTCCACTTT
.	.	TRBV6-1	TRBJ2-5	CASSEGVRGGVQTQYF	TGTGCCAGCAGTGAAGGAGTCCGGGGAGGAGTGCAGACCCAGTACTTC
.	many	TRBV11-2	TRBJ1-1	CASITTGREAFF	TGTGCCAGCATAACGACGGGGAGGGAAGCTTTCTTT
.	.	TRBV6-1	TRBJ2-7	CASSPTYGTYSYEQYF	TGTGCCAGCAGCCCAACTTACGGGACTTACTCCTACGAGCAGTACTTC
.	many	TRBV7-8	TRBJ2-5	CASSFRGGQETQYF	TGTGCCAGCAGCTTCCGAGGAGGGCAAGAGACCCAGTACTTC
TRBD1	.	TRBV10-3	TRBJ1-6	CAISVTGGVSSYNSPLHF	TGTGCCATCAGTGTAACAGGGGGCGTGAGCTCCTATAATTCACCCCTCCACTTT
TRBD1	once	TRBV15	TRBJ1-5	CATSRDRGQGSGHQPQHF	TGTGCCACCAGCAGAGATAGGGGACAGGGGTCAGGTCATCAGCCCCAGCATTTT
.	many	TRBV2	TRBJ1-2	CASRGGGSYGYTF	TGTGCCAGCAGGGGCGGAGGGAGCTATGGCTACACCTTC
TRBD1	many	TRBV6-1	TRBJ1-5	CASKSGQGENQPQHF	TGTGCCAGTAAATCAGGACAGGGAGAGAATCAGCCCCAGCATTTT
.	.	TRBV12-5	TRBJ2-6	CASGLVPTGANVLTF	TGTGCTAGTGGGCTTGTCCCCACTGGGGCCAACGTCCTGACTTTC
.	many	TRBV27	TRBJ1-4	CASSSDRWAEKLFF	TGTGCCAGCAGTTCCGACAGGTGGGCGGAAAAACTGTTTTTT
.	few	TRBV7-9	TRBJ2-5	CASSPARIQETQYF	TGTGCCAGCAGCCCAGCGCGTATCCAAGAGACCCAGTACTTC
.	few	TRBV7-2	TRBJ2-3	CASSFRDPTDTQYF	TGTGCCAGCAGCTTTAGGGACCCCACAGATACGCAGTATTTT
.	many	TRBV28	TRBJ1-5	CASSLGGTHQPQHF	TGTGCCAGCAGTTTAGGGGGTACCCATCAGCCCCAGCATTTT
TRBD1	many	TRBV29-1	TRBJ1-1	CSVHRGGDTEAFF	TGCAGCGTCCACAGGGGTGGAGACACTGAAGCTTTCTTT
.	.	TRBV28	TRBJ1-6	CASSLSPGLDSPLHF	TGTGCCAGCAGTTTATCCCCGGGCTTAGATTCACCCCTCCACTTT
.	few	TRBV10-3	TRBJ1-5	CAISATGFDNQPQHF	TGTGCCATCAGCGCCACAGGGTTTGACAATCAGCCCCAGCATTTT
.	few	TRBV12-3/TRBV12-4	TRBJ1-4	CASSFRGSDEKLFF	TGTGCCAGCAGTTTTCGGGGGTCGGATGAAAAACTGTTTTTT
.	few	TRBV6-1	TRBJ2-2	CASNRNTGELFF	TGTGCCAGCAACAGAAACACCGGGGAGCTGTTTTTT
.	.	TRBV5-4	TRBJ2-5	CASSFPGGEGETQYF	TGTGCCAGCAGCTTCCCTGGAGGGGAAGGGGAGACCCAGTACTTC
.	few	TRBV19	TRBJ1-3	CASGEPGNTIYF	TGTGCCAGCGGGGAACCTGGAAACACCATATATTTT
TRBD2	.	TRBV20-1	TRBJ2-5	CSAPLASGGGTQYF	TGCAGTGCGCCCCTGGCCAGCGGGGGTGGGACCCAGTACTTC
.	many	TRBV20-1	TRBJ1-2	CSASDMGVTSYTF	TGCAGTGCTAGCGACATGGGGGTAACGAGCTACACCTTC
TRBD1	many	TRBV12-3/TRBV12-4	TRBJ1-1	CASSSGTGVYTEAFF	TGTGCCAGCAGTTCCGGGACAGGGGTATACACTGAAGCTTTCTTT
.	.	TRBV5-1	TRBJ1-4	CASSGSNEKLFF	TGCGCCAGCAGCGGGAGCAATGAAAAACTGTTTTTT
.	many	TRBV3-1	TRBJ1-1	CASSQIDTTNTEAFF	TGTGCCAGCAGCCAAATTGACACAACGAACACTGAAGCTTTCTTT
.	.	TRBV6-1	TRBJ2-1	CASRQTGEQFF	TGTGCCAGCAGACAGACCGGTGAGCAGTTCTTC
.	many	TRBV20-1	TRBJ2-5	CSARDRGHPEETQYF	TGCAGTGCTAGAGATAGGGGACACCCCGAAGAGACCCAGTACTTC
TRBD2	few	TRBV27	TRBJ2-3	CASSLRVAGGLDTQYF	TGTGCCAGCAGTTTAAGGGTAGCGGGGGGCCTGGATACGCAGTATTTT
.	few	TRBV19	TRBJ1-5	CASNREINQPQHF	TGTGCCAGTAACAGGGAGATCAATCAGCCCCAGCATTTT
TRBD1	few	TRBV5-1	TRBJ2-2	CASSLDGTGATGELFF	TGCGCCAGCAGCTTGGATGGGACAGGCGCCACCGGGGAGCTGTTTTTT
.	many	TRBV5-1	TRBJ1-2	CASSLAHSQGGGIYGYTF	TGCGCCAGCAGCTTGGCCCACTCACAGGGAGGAGGGATCTATGGCTACACCTTC
.	many	TRBV30	TRBJ2-1	CAWSVTVGGYNEQFF	TGTGCCTGGAGTGTGACGGTCGGGGGCTACAATGAGCAGTTCTTC
TRBD2	few	TRBV5-1	TRBJ2-3	CASRLAETDTQYF	TGCGCCAGCCGACTAGCGGAAACAGATACGCAGTATTTT
.	few	TRBV3-1	TRBJ2-2	CASSQGGWGAKTGELFF	TGTGCCAGCAGCCAAGGTGGCTGGGGGGCTAAGACCGGGGAGCTGTTTTTT
.	.	TRBV19	TRBJ1-5	CASSIWVSDNQPQHF	TGTGCCAGTAGTATTTGGGTTAGTGACAATCAGCCCCAGCATTTT
.	.	TRBV15	TRBJ1-4	CATSREDRYPNEKLFF	TGTGCCACCAGCAGAGAGGACCGATATCCCAATGAAAAACTGTTTTTT
.	many	TRBV3-1	TRBJ1-2	CASSQRLAGSNYGYTF	TGTGCCAGCAGCCAAAGGTTGGCGGGGTCTAACTATGGCTACACCTTC
.	many	TRBV6-2/TRBV6-3	TRBJ1-1	CASNPGAGVNTEAFF	TGTGCCAGCAACCCGGGGGCAGGGGTGAACACTGAAGCTTTCTTT
.	many	TRBV20-1	TRBJ1-1	CSALYRDAEAFF	TGCAGTGCTCTCTACAGGGACGCTGAAGCTTTCTTT
TRBD1	few	TRBV19	TRBJ1-1	CASIPGTGASRAFF	TGTGCCAGTATTCCCGGGACAGGGGCCTCTCGGGCTTTCTTT
TRBD2	few	TRBV3-1	TRBJ2-5	CASSPGLASGGALVQYF	TGTGCCAGCAGCCCCGGACTCGCTAGCGGGGGGGCCTTAGTCCAGTACTTC
.	many	TRBV10-3	TRBJ1-6	CATGGHNNSPLHF	TGTGCCACTGGCGGACACAATAATTCACCCCTCCACTTT
.	.	TRBV14	TRBJ1-1	CASSQDRDNTEAFF	TGTGCCAGCAGCCAGGACCGGGATAACACTGAAGCTTTCTTT
TRBD1	many	TRBV2	TRBJ1-1	CATGQGGTEAFF	TGTGCCACGGGACAGGGAGGCACTGAAGCTTTCTTT
.	many	TRBV2	TRBJ2-5	CASSLATTQETQYF	TGTGCCAGCAGTTTGGCGACAACCCAAGAGACCCAGTACTTC
TRBD1	.	TRBV10-3	TRBJ2-3	CAISESRQGATFTQYF	TGTGCCATCAGTGAGTCGAGGCAGGGGGCCACTTTCACGCAGTATTTT
.	few	TRBV12-5	TRBJ1-2	CASGLGYRAQSGYTF	TGTGCTAGTGGTTTGGGGTACAGGGCCCAATCGGGCTACACCTTC
.	.	TRBV10-2	TRBJ2-7	CASAMGGLNSYEQYF	TGCGCCAGCGCCATGGGGGGATTGAACTCCTACGAGCAGTACTTC
.	many	TRBV6-1	TRBJ1-1	CASSENKNTEAFF	TGTGCCAGCAGTGAAAACAAGAACACTGAAGCTTTCTTT
.	many	TRBV29-1	TRBJ2-5	CSLEDKWETQYF	TGCAGCCTAGAAGACAAATGGGAGACCCAGTACTTC
TRBD1	few	TRBV5-1	TRBJ2-1	CASSLMGQGNNEQFF	TGCGCCAGCAGCTTGATGGGACAGGGGAACAATGAGCAGTTCTTC